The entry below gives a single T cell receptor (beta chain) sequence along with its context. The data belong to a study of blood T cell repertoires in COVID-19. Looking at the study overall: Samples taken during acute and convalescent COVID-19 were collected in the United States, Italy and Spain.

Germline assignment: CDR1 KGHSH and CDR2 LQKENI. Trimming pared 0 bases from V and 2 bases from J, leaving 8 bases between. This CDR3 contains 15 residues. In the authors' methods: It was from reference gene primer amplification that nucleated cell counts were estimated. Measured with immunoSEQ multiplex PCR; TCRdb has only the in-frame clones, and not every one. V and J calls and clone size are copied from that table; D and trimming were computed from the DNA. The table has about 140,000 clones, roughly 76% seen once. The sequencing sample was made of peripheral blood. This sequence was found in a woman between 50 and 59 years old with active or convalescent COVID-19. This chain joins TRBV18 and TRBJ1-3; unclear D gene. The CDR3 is CASSPPGRAGNTIYF. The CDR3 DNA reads TGTGCCAGCTCACCACCGGGGAGGGCTGGAAACACCATATATTTT.